This TCR beta chain was captured in a study of read filtering for tumor transcriptome and immune sequencing. Study-level information: TCR-mapped reads were about 3.5 to 10.27 million with IR-seq versus about 75 to 1,400 with RNA-seq.

The germline gives CDR1 SQVTM, CDR2 ANQGSEA. V shed 4 bases and J shed 5 bases, with 15 bases lying between them. The CDR3 contains 13 residues. This clonotype was seen repeatedly, ten times or more. This library used about 400 ng RNA and molecular barcoded adaptors spanning alpha/delta and beta/gamma chains. TCRdb reprocessed the reads via MiXCR and lists one record per CDR3 protein. The table shows 35,000 to 40,000 distinct CDR3 sequences, with roughly 13% occurring only once. At the time of active disease, bone marrow was collected from every patient. V is TRBV29-1 and J is TRBJ2-7, with a possible D match to TRBD2 (6 bases). The sample was a population of CD138-negative cells sorted from bone marrow. The sequence derives from a donor over 35 with multiple myeloma. Here the CDR3 reads CSVGGRERDEQYF. The CDR3 nucleotides are TGCAGCGTTGGCGGCAGGGAGCGGGACGAGCAGTACTTC.